These 16 T cell receptor beta chains share one sample of origin, sequenced in a study of shared clonotypes between healthy human individuals. Repertoires were generated with immunoSEQ multiplex PCR, while TCRdb's copy carries only in-frame clones and drops some. The table lists fewer than 700,000 clones, roughly 79% of them singletons. Sequencing input: PBMCs. All receptors derive from a woman aged 40 to 49 in good health. Some clones in this sample may be carry-over from other donors' samples.

This clone has just one count. V is TRBV19 and J is TRBJ1-1; 7 positions match TRBD1. This CDR3 is built from 13 residues. Germline values: CDR1 LNHDA, CDR2 SQIVND (reference sequence). V shed 7 bases, J shed 1 base, and the junction held 3 bases outside the gene matches. The CDR3 spells CASTTGPNTEAFF. The DNA for the CDR3 is TGTGCCAGTACGACAGGGCCGAACACTGAAGCTTTCTTT.

The chain carries TRBV7-8 and TRBJ2-7; TRBD2 aligns across 7 bases. This CDR3 contains 15 residues. CDR1 and CDR2 from the germline V gene are SGHVS and FQNEAQ. V gave up 4 bases and J gave up 3 bases; unmatched junction bases: 9. In nucleotides, the CDR3 is TGTGCCAGCAGCTCTTCCGGGACTAAGTTCTACGAGCAGTACTTC. This translates into CASSSSGTKFYEQYF.

The gene calls are TRBV30 and TRBJ1-5; no definite D call. Trimming stripped 0 bases from V and 11 bases from J, with 5 bases between. Per germline, CDR1 GTSNPN and CDR2 SVGIG (reference sequence). The CDR3 has 10 amino acids. The CDR3, as DNA: TGTGCCTGGAGTGTACGGTCCCAGCATTTT. Translated, it gives CAWSVRSQHF.

The rearrangement links TRBV19 to TRBJ1-2; D gene ambiguous. CDR1 is LNHDA and CDR2 is SQIVND in the germline V gene (reference sequence). The V and J ends lost 7 bases and 6 bases respectively, with 18 bases between them. There are 14 residues in the CDR3. CDR3 bases: TGTGCCAGTAAAGTGAGCTCCCGGAGCCATGGCTACACCTTC. This translates into CASKVSSRSHGYTF.

J is TRBJ2-6 and V is TRBV10-2, with D hard to call. The V end was cut by 0 bases, the J end by 4 bases, with 4 bases between. Germline CDR1 and CDR2: WSHSY and SAAADI. CDR3 length equals 14 residues. The CDR3 nucleotides are TGCGCCAGCAGTGAGTCGGGAGGGGCCAACGTCCTGACTTTC. It translates to CASSESGGANVLTF.

The chain has TRBV29-1 and TRBJ1-2, with TRBD1 as a possible D gene (6 bases). CDR3 length: 12 amino acids. CDR1 SQVTM and CDR2 ANQGSEA come from the germline V gene. Trimming stripped 4 bases from V and 8 bases from J, with 14 bases between. The CDR3 spells CSVVQGRGGYTF. CDR3 coding DNA: TGCAGCGTTGTACAGGGACGAGGAGGCTACACCTTC. Variable domain in full (rest from reference TRBV29-1 and TRBJ1-2): SAVISQKPSRDICQRGTSLTIQCQVDSQVTMMFWYRQQPGQSLTLIATANQGSEATYESGFVIDKFPISRPNLTFSTLTVSNMSPEDSSIYLCSVVQGRGGYTFGSGTRLTVV.

This clone came up a few times. The CDR3 here is CAIRGGGRTDTQYF. CDR3 nucleotide sequence: TGTGCCATCAGGGGGGGAGGGAGGACAGATACGCAGTATTTT. The chain carries TRBV6-5 and TRBJ2-3; D is tentatively TRBD1 or TRBD2 (7 bases each). V gave up 10 bases and J gave up 3 bases, with 17 bases separating them. The CDR3 loop spans 14 amino acids. CDR1 and CDR2 from the germline V gene are MNHEY and SVGAGI.

The CDR3 protein is CASSHSGTGGWVAWTQYF. The CDR3 nucleotides are TGTGCCAGCAGCCATTCCGGGACAGGGGGATGGGTAGCCTGGACCCAGTACTTC. This chain uses TRBV11-2 with TRBJ2-5; TRBD1 aligns across 11 bases. Germline V gene sequence: CDR1 SGHAT, CDR2 FQNNGV. CDR3 length: 18 residues. The V and J ends lost 5 bases and 7 bases, in that order; junction bases with no gene match: 18.

The CDR3 DNA sequence: TGTGCCAGCAGTGCAAACCCCAATCAGCCCCAGCATTTT. Amino acids: CASSANPNQPQHF. The chain links TRBV27 to TRBJ1-5; D is unresolved. Trimming removed 5 bases from V and 3 bases from J, with 8 bases in between. This CDR3 contains 13 residues. Germline lookup yields CDR1 MNHEY and CDR2 SMNVEV (reference sequence).

The chain has TRBV7-6 and TRBJ2-7, with D maybe TRBD1 (6 bases). Germline loops: CDR1 SGHVS, CDR2 FNYEAQ. The CDR3 covers 16 residues. The V and J ends lost 3 bases and 0 bases respectively, with 15 bases between them. This CDR3 is CASSLETGYNSYEQYF. DNA for the CDR3: TGTGCCAGCAGCTTGGAGACAGGTTATAACTCCTACGAGCAGTACTTC.

This clone appeared a few times. The rearrangement links TRBV11-2 to TRBJ2-2, with D uncertain. V gave up 4 bases and J gave up 5 bases, with 8 bases separating them. The CDR3 runs to 13 residues. The germline V gene has CDR1 SGHAT and CDR2 FQNNGV. This CDR3 reads CASSSYGTGELFF. The CDR3 nucleotides read TGTGCCAGCAGCTCCTACGGGACCGGGGAGCTGTTTTTT.

This chain joins TRBV28 and TRBJ2-4, with 8 nucleotides matching TRBD1. V shed 6 bases, J shed 6 bases, and the junction held 4 bases outside the gene matches. There are 13 residues in the CDR3. CDR1 MDHEN and CDR2 SYDVKM come from the germline V gene. The DNA for the CDR3 is TGTGCCAGCAGCCCCGGACAGGGAAACATTCAGTACTTC. This translates into CASSPGQGNIQYF.

This clone turned up a few times. Other DNA sequences in the sample encode the same CDR3. The chain employs TRBV30 and TRBJ1-1; D remains unclear. Deletions cut 0 bases from V and 1 base from J, with 6 bases between. The CDR3 covers 13 residues. Germline assignment: CDR1 GTSNPN and CDR2 SVGIG (reference sequence). CDR3 sequence: CAWSVRGNTEAFF. CDR3 bases: TGTGCCTGGAGTGTTCGGGGGAACACTGAAGCTTTCTTT.

The chain combines TRBV10-3 with TRBJ1-3; unclear D gene. The V and J ends lost 6 bases and 0 bases respectively, with 12 bases between them. The CDR3 sequence is 15 residues long. Germline V gives CDR1 ENHRY, CDR2 SYGVKD. CDR3 amino acids: CAIRTDGSSGNTIYF. CDR3 DNA: TGTGCCATCAGGACGGACGGTAGCTCTGGAAACACCATATATTTT.

This clone was seen more than once but under ten times. The chain couples TRBV2 to TRBJ1-2, with D unclear. CDR1 is SNHLY and CDR2 is FYNNEI in the germline V gene. V dropped 2 bases and J dropped 0 bases, with 1 base sitting between them. This CDR3 contains 12 residues. The CDR3 protein is CASSESNYGYTF. Written as DNA, the CDR3 is TGTGCCAGCAGTGAATCTAACTATGGCTACACCTTC.

V gene TRBV6-5 combines with J gene TRBJ2-5; the match to TRBD1 covers 8 bases. With 6 bases clipped from V and 5 bases from J, the junction kept 5 bases outside the gene matches. CDR3 length: 13 amino acids. The germline V gene has CDR1 MNHEY and CDR2 SVGAGI. The CDR3 region is CASRRTGYETQYF. DNA of the CDR3: TGTGCCAGCAGACGGACAGGGTACGAGACCCAGTACTTC.